This TCR beta chain was retrieved from a study of cytomegalovirus exposure and HLA in healthy donors (dated by TCRdb to 2015 to 2018). About the investigation overall: An earlier analysis of 587 of the donors reported 250 to 300 Gb of sequence data and 95 million to 130 million unique TCR beta sequences obtained from around 190 million T cells. The study used immunosequencing to profile the T cell repertoires of 666 subjects and linked those repertoires to cytomegalovirus serostatus. High-throughput TCR immunosequencing, statistical association of individual TCRs with disease status, and machine learning were combined to predict cytomegalovirus infection status. Approximately 310 gigabases of sequencing data and 80 million or so unique TCR sequences were included in an early release covering around 650 HLA-typed donors. Of the 350 to 400 genotyped donors, approximately 80% fell in the genetic ancestry cluster associated with self-reported Caucasian donors. Four or five DR-DQ haplotypes were handled as single units for association and clustering because linkage in the cohort was strong. On average, around 240,000 unique TCR beta nucleotide sequences were sequenced per donor among some 430 genotyped donors of the cohort, with roughly 18% of those sequences being non-productive. The study aimed to test whether signatures of past pathogen exposure could be identified by cataloging public T cell receptors. Typing coverage varied by locus: roughly 620-640 donors for A, B, C, DRB1 and DQB1; approximately 520 for DQA1; about 590 for DPA1; fewer than 480 for DPB1. Alongside the repertoire data, information on donor age, sex, ethnicity and CMV serostatus was compiled. Both class I and class II loci were covered by HLA typing, at four-digit resolution. Besides the first cohort of hundreds of subjects, a separate validation cohort made up of 120 different subjects was used. A later genetic analysis took genome-wide SNP genotypes for about three fifths of the 666 donors and used that subset as a discovery cohort. Every repertoire in the discovery cohort had been generated on one and the same sequencing platform. A later analysis re-analyzed previously published TCR beta repertoires from about 600 donors and added high-resolution HLA genotyping to study TCR occurrence patterns. In an earlier analysis of 587 of the donors, high-throughput TCR beta sequencing was used to judge whether each TCR beta V gene segment behaved as functional or pseudogenic. Rather than using new phenotypic data, the later analysis identified candidate immune exposures from TCR beta sequences and from how often those sequences occurred across donors. Findings and caveats that apply to the study as a whole: Most TCR sequences were observed very rarely across donors, whereas some public TCRs were present in many individuals. Correlated functional status among segregating V segments might be attributable to linkage disequilibrium, but an unknown experimental factor could not be ruled out. An association between a missense DCLRE1C variant and V-gene and J-gene trimming of TCR beta chains was found in a later genetic analysis and replicated in an independent cohort. Sequencing depth was assumed to be roughly uniform across donors in the presence/absence analyses, though that assumption may not hold. In a later analysis, most CMV-associated TCR beta chains were found to appear HLA-restricted, with HLA associations seemingly driven largely by CMV exposure. The cohort was sequenced for TCR beta chains only, and without alpha or paired-chain data the features that could be detected were limited. In a later analysis, TCR association rates were found to vary across HLA loci, with the most associated TCRs seen for DRB1 alleles and the fewest for HLA-C alleles. When HLA alleles, especially DR and DQ, strongly co-occurred, TCR associations were difficult to assign to individual alleles. The 87-base-pair reads could not distinguish some IMGT-functional V segments, including TRBV6-2 and TRBV6-3, so those segments were excluded. According to a later analysis, parvovirus B19, influenza, CMV and Epstein-Barr virus appeared linked to several top co-occurrence clusters. A cluster of highly shared sequence variants was judged likely to be a technical artifact of the sequencing pipeline. A later genetic analysis reported fewer N-insertions in productive TCRs among donors in an Asian-associated ancestry cluster than the roughly 700-donor mean. Cytomegalovirus status was reported to be diagnosed by the classifier with high specificity and sensitivity in both the original and validation cohorts. A later analysis associated roughly 17,000 TCR beta sequences with specific HLA alleles at a false discovery rate of 0.05. In a later analysis, HLA-associated TCR beta chains were found to be more clonally expanded and to have lower generation probabilities than equally common non-associated chains. An earlier analysis of some 560 of the donors showed that most TCR beta V segments appeared in productive rearrangements either about 87% or about 30% of the time, which broadly matched IMGT annotations. A total of about 180 TCR beta chains were listed by the study as associated with cytomegalovirus. Three of the identified cytomegalovirus-associated TCR beta chains were confirmed in vitro to be specific for cytomegalovirus antigens. Because HLA typing was unavailable for some donors at each locus, only the typed subset was used in association tests. A further reported finding was that TCR beta sequences accurately predicted the HLA-A and HLA-B alleles for most subjects in the first cohort. It was suggested by the authors that the approach could potentially be generalized to other disease states and immunological phenotypes. CMV serostatus was the only immune exposure information available for the cohort. The earlier analysis of approximately 560 of the donors excluded fewer than 20 rarely observed V segments, including chromosome 9 orphons, because counts were too low.

The cohort comprised around 690 healthy bone marrow donors. At the time of sampling, every cohort member was nominally healthy, though immune exposures that went unrecorded were likely present. The donor was CMV seronegative and was included in the group of over 300 seronegative cohort members. Every donor gave a peripheral blood sample, and the peripheral blood mononuclear cells from that sample were used for TCR beta sequencing. The Qiagen DNeasy Blood Extraction Kit was used to extract genomic DNA from the blood cell samples. At the junction V is shortened by 6 bases and J by 0 bases; bases outside the gene matches: 2. For CDR1 and CDR2, the germline V gene (reference sequence) lists LNHDA and SQIVND. Taken from cysteine to phenylalanine, the CDR3 has 15 residues. The CDR3 DNA has 45 bases and is translated from base 1. Concerning this clone itself: Its antigen remains undetermined. No base qualities exist here, and no much larger clone lies one base off it.

Library method: the immunoSEQ multiplex PCR assay. The multiplex PCR relied on a mix of 60 forward primers for TCR Vbeta segments and 13 reverse primers for TCR Jbeta segments. The CDR3 region of rearranged TCR beta genes was amplified from genomic DNA with a multiplex PCR assay. Amplified TCR beta libraries were sequenced as 87-base-pair reads on the Illumina HiSeq System. Per the authors' processing: A later analysis counted approximately 84 million unique TCR beta chains across the 666 repertoires, and some 11 million of these chains were shared by at least two donors. To remove PCR and sequencing errors, raw reads were error-corrected and collapsed into unique sequences using a nearest-neighbor algorithm that merged closely related sequences. Alignment of CDR3 sequences to IMGT reference sequences was used to assign V, D and J gene segments. For a sequence to be retained, a match of at least six nucleotides to both a V gene segment and a J gene segment was required. A rearrangement counted as productive if the CDR3 had no stop codons and remained in frame with V and J, and every other rearrangement counted as non-productive. Following IMGT convention, CDR3 was defined as the stretch from the second conserved V-encoded cysteine to the conserved J-encoded phenylalanine. The earlier analysis of roughly 590 of the donors excluded sequences that lacked an unambiguous match to a single V gene segment. An earlier analysis of over 450 of the donors classified V segments as functional when productive rearrangements were above 56.7% and as segregating when the standard deviation between donors was above 5%. A statistical classification framework was built to diagnose cytomegalovirus status from the catalog of TCR beta chain sequences. A later analysis assigned V and J genes by comparing TCR nucleotide sequences with IMGT/GENE-DB human TR gene sequences. A later analysis assigned CDR3 sequences and most-parsimonious VDJ recombination scenarios with the TCRdist pipeline. In a later analysis, every TCR beta chain was defined by the combination of its CDR3 amino acid sequence and its V-gene family, and reads without a unique V-gene family were dropped. In a later analysis, fewer than 650 highly shared, low-generation-probability nucleotide sequences were removed to address suspected cross-contamination and a sequencing artifact. In a later analysis, a clonal expansion index for each public chain was calculated from normalized within-repertoire ranks of inferred template counts. In a later analysis, generation probabilities were computed using a VDJ recombination model fitted to out-of-frame rearrangements, and the results were checked against IGoR. In a later analysis, hypergeometric tests were used to score TCR-TCR, TCR-HLA and TCR-CMV co-occurrence, with a repertoire-size bias correction applied to TCR pairs. A later analysis estimated false discovery rates by permuting HLA or CMV assignments 20 times. In a later analysis, co-occurring TCRs were grouped using DBSCAN, and TCRdist sequence similarity was added for clustering within HLA-allele-positive subsets. For co-occurrence clustering, repertoires with fewer than 30,000 or more than 120,000 public chains were excluded, along with 4 to 6 repertoires with anomalous nucleotide sharing. TCRdb's version of the immuneACCESS table is confined to in-frame rearrangements and falls short of the full clone set. An unresolved V gene accounts for under half of the shortfall where checked; the remainder is of unknown origin. V, J and clone size were drawn from that table, and D and trimming were deduced from the DNA. The sample contains roughly 180,000 clones, 85% of them found a single time. 1% of the sample is taken by the ten largest.

Recombination linked TRBV19 to TRBJ2-1; TRBD2 matches 10 bases in the middle. The source of this sequence is a boy aged 2 to 10 in good health and CMV-seronegative. The sequencing sample was made of PBMCs. This receptor has the CDR3 CASSASGGSYNEQFF. The bases read TGTGCCAGTAGCGCTAGCGGGGGCTCCTACAATGAGCAGTTCTTC.